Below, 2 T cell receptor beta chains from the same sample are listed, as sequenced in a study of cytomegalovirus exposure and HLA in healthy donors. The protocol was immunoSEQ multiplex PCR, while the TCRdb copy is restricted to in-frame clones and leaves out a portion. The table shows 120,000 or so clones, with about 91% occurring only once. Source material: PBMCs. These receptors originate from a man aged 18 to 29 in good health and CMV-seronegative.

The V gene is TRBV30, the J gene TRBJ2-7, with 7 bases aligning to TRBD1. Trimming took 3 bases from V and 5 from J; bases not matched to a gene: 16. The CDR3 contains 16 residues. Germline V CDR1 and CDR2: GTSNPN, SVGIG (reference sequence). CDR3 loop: CAWSGPLRQGLDEQYF. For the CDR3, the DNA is TGTGCCTGGAGCGGTCCCCTCCGACAGGGTCTCGACGAGCAGTACTTC.

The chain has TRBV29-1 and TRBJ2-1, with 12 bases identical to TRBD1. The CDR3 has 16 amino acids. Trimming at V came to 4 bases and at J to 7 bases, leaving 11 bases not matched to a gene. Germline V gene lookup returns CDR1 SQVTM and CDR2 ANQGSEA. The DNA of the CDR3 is TGCAGCGTTGGCCCGACTCCGGGACAGGGGGCGAATGAGCAGTTCTTC. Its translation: CSVGPTPGQGANEQFF.